The clone carrying this T cell receptor (beta chain) was found once. Its antigen is not known. The CDR3 consists of 14 residues. Between the trimmed V and J ends, which lost 6 bases and 4 bases, there was a span of 10 bases. From germline, CDR1 is SGHNT and CDR2 YENEEA. The sample originates from a study of PD-1 blockade in classical Hodgkin lymphoma. Study outcomes and limitations: Compared with baseline, CD4+ but not CD8+ TCR diversity had risen significantly by C4D1.

Relapse was seen in all patients after autologous stem cell transplantation, and brentuximab vedotin exposure was variable. Generated by immunoSEQ multiplex PCR, the TCRdb table keeps only in-frame clones and is missing some. The sample has 12,000 or so clones, approximately 81% seen once; the top ten hold roughly 29%. This chain connects TRBV11-3 to TRBJ2-6; D is unclear. The specimen comprised peripheral blood mononuclear cells (PBMCs), sampled at baseline. The TCR originated in a human donor with classical Hodgkin lymphoma. The CDR3 DNA is TGTGCCAGCAGACGGAAATCGGGGGCCAACGTCCTGACTTTC. It is translated as CASRRKSGANVLTF.